A selection of T cell receptor beta chains follows, all from one sample in a study of shared clonotypes between healthy human individuals. Clones were read by immunoSEQ multiplex PCR, and TCRdb kept only the in-frame ones, dropping some. The sample has around 1.5 million clones; 95% to 99% are singletons. Sequenced input: naive CD4+ T cells sorted from blood. The receptor source for this set is a man younger than 40 in good health. CDR3s include the opening cysteine and the closing phenylalanine or tryptophan. A D gene is named only where the DNA matches it firmly. The size entry is marked missing in some rows and otherwise reads once, few, many or a size class.

D gene: TRBD1
J gene: TRBJ1-2
clone size: NA
V gene: TRBV7-2
CDR3 DNA: TGTGCCAGCAGCCACAGACAGGGCGGCTACACCTTC
CDR3 protein: CASSHRQGGYTF

D gene: TRBD1
J gene: TRBJ2-3
clone size: NA
V gene: TRBV11-2
CDR3 DNA: TGTGCCAGCAGCCAGACAGGGGGAGTGACAGATACGCAGTATTTT
CDR3 protein: CASSQTGGVTDTQYF

D gene: NA
J gene: TRBJ2-1
clone size: NA
V gene: TRBV28
CDR3 DNA: TGTGCCAGCAGTTTTCAGGGAAGCTACAATGAGCAGTTCTTC
CDR3 protein: CASSFQGSYNEQFF

D gene: NA
J gene: TRBJ2-1
clone size: NA
V gene: TRBV19
CDR3 DNA: TGTGCCAGTGGCCGACCGGGCCTGGGTTACAATGAGCAGTTCTTC
CDR3 protein: CASGRPGLGYNEQFF

D gene: NA
J gene: TRBJ2-1
clone size: NA
V gene: TRBV28
CDR3 DNA: TGTGCCAGCAGTTTGGGGCTGTACAATGAGCAGTTCTTC
CDR3 protein: CASSLGLYNEQFF

D gene: NA
J gene: TRBJ2-1
clone size: NA
V gene: TRBV6-6
CDR3 DNA: TGTGCCAGCAGTTTATCGAGAAACGGTGAGCAGTTCTTC
CDR3 protein: CASSLSRNGEQFF

D gene: TRBD2
J gene: TRBJ2-1
clone size: NA
V gene: TRBV19
CDR3 DNA: TGTGCCACCGACGGCGGGAGCTCCTACAATGAGCAGTTCTTC
CDR3 protein: CATDGGSSYNEQFF

D gene: NA
J gene: TRBJ1-3
clone size: NA
V gene: TRBV7-2
CDR3 DNA: TGTGCCAGCAGCTTAGGCATTTGGGATGGAAACACCATATATTTT
CDR3 protein: CASSLGIWDGNTIYF

D gene: NA
J gene: TRBJ2-5
clone size: NA
V gene: TRBV6-1
CDR3 DNA: TGTGCCAGCAGTGAAGCTAAGGGTCAGGGGACCCAGTACTTC
CDR3 protein: CASSEAKGQGTQYF

D gene: NA
J gene: TRBJ2-5
clone size: NA
V gene: TRBV28
CDR3 DNA: TGTGCCAGCAGTTTATATTACAGTCCAGAGACCCAGTACTTC
CDR3 protein: CASSLYYSPETQYF

D gene: NA
J gene: TRBJ2-7
clone size: NA
V gene: TRBV5-1
CDR3 DNA: TGCGCCAGCAGCTTGGGACCCTCATCACTGAAAAACGAGCAGTACTTC
CDR3 protein: CASSLGPSSLKNEQYF

D gene: TRBD1
J gene: TRBJ1-4
clone size: NA
V gene: TRBV9
CDR3 DNA: TGTGCCAGCAGCTCAACGACAGGGGACACGGGTGAAAAACTGTTTTTT
CDR3 protein: CASSSTTGDTGEKLFF

D gene: NA
J gene: TRBJ2-7
clone size: once
V gene: TRBV28
CDR3 DNA: TGTGCCAGCAGTTTAGCCGTTATGACCTACGAGCAGTACTTC
CDR3 protein: CASSLAVMTYEQYF

D gene: NA
J gene: TRBJ1-4
clone size: NA
V gene: TRBV28
CDR3 DNA: TGTGCCAGCAGTTGGGGACCTGCAACTAATGAAAAACTGTTTTTT
CDR3 protein: CASSWGPATNEKLFF

D gene: TRBD1
J gene: TRBJ2-1
clone size: once
V gene: TRBV9
CDR3 DNA: TGTGCCAGCAGCTTTCCACAGGGGGCCCTGTTCTTC
CDR3 protein: CASSFPQGALFF

D gene: NA
J gene: TRBJ2-7
clone size: once
V gene: TRBV6-1
CDR3 DNA: TGTGCCAGCAGTGAAAGGTCATCCTACGAGCAGTACTTC
CDR3 protein: CASSERSSYEQYF

D gene: NA
J gene: TRBJ2-7
clone size: NA
V gene: TRBV5-1
CDR3 DNA: TGCGCCAGCAGCTTGCAGGTAGGCTACGAGCAGTACTTC
CDR3 protein: CASSLQVGYEQYF

D gene: NA
J gene: TRBJ2-1
clone size: NA
V gene: TRBV30
CDR3 DNA: TGTGCCTGGACGAGGTTCAGGGTCGATGAGCAGTTCTTC
CDR3 protein: CAWTRFRVDEQFF

D gene: NA
J gene: TRBJ1-5
clone size: NA
V gene: TRBV9
CDR3 DNA: TGTGCCAGCAGCGTAGAACTAGAAGAGGGGCGGGAGCCCCAGCATTTT
CDR3 protein: CASSVELEEGREPQHF

D gene: NA
J gene: TRBJ2-3
clone size: NA
V gene: TRBV25-1
CDR3 DNA: TGTGCCAGCAGTTACACAGATACGCAGTATTTT
CDR3 protein: CASSYTDTQYF

D gene: TRBD1
J gene: TRBJ1-5
clone size: NA
V gene: TRBV28
CDR3 DNA: TGTGCCACCCGGACAGGGAGAAATCAGCCCCAGCATTTT
CDR3 protein: CATRTGRNQPQHF

D gene: NA
J gene: TRBJ2-7
clone size: NA
V gene: TRBV27
CDR3 DNA: TGTGCCAGCAGTTTAGGGGGAGGTACAACTTACGAGCAGTACTTC
CDR3 protein: CASSLGGGTTYEQYF

D gene: NA
J gene: TRBJ1-1
clone size: NA
V gene: TRBV10-1
CDR3 DNA: TGCGCCAGCAGTGCTAAGGAGGGCTCGGGCCCTGAAGCTTTCTTT
CDR3 protein: CASSAKEGSGPEAFF

D gene: NA
J gene: TRBJ1-1
clone size: NA
V gene: TRBV19
CDR3 DNA: TGTGCCAGTAGTATCGGAGCCGGAGGGAACACTGAAGCTTTCTTT
CDR3 protein: CASSIGAGGNTEAFF

D gene: NA
J gene: TRBJ2-7
clone size: NA
V gene: TRBV5-5
CDR3 DNA: TGTGCCAGCAGCTTGGAAGGACAAGATTACTACGAGCAGTACTTC
CDR3 protein: CASSLEGQDYYEQYF

D gene: NA
J gene: TRBJ1-1
clone size: once
V gene: TRBV7-8
CDR3 DNA: TGTGCCAGCAGCCGTCAACTCAGGGGCTTGTTCACTGAAGCTTTCTTT
CDR3 protein: CASSRQLRGLFTEAFF

D gene: NA
J gene: TRBJ2-3
clone size: NA
V gene: TRBV28
CDR3 DNA: TGTGCCAGCAGTCCCCCAGGCTTGGCGCAGTATTTT
CDR3 protein: CASSPPGLAQYF

D gene: NA
J gene: TRBJ2-7
clone size: NA
V gene: TRBV7-3
CDR3 DNA: TGTGCCAGCAGCGCCCCGGGGAACGAGCAGTACTTC
CDR3 protein: CASSAPGNEQYF

D gene: NA
J gene: TRBJ1-5
clone size: NA
V gene: TRBV18
CDR3 DNA: TGTGCCAGCTCACCGACTCCCCCGGGAAATCAGCCCCAGCATTTT
CDR3 protein: CASSPTPPGNQPQHF

D gene: TRBD1
J gene: TRBJ2-7
clone size: NA
V gene: TRBV14
CDR3 DNA: TGTGCCAGCAGCCTGAGGACAGGGAGCTCCTACGAGCAGTACTTC
CDR3 protein: CASSLRTGSSYEQYF

D gene: NA
J gene: TRBJ1-2
clone size: once
V gene: TRBV30
CDR3 DNA: TGTGCCTGGAGTAGGGGAAAGCTCAACTATGGCTACACCTTC
CDR3 protein: CAWSRGKLNYGYTF

D gene: NA
J gene: TRBJ2-6
clone size: once
V gene: TRBV27
CDR3 DNA: TGTGCCAGCAGTTTACTAGGGGCGGCGGGGGCCAACGTCCTGACTTTC
CDR3 protein: CASSLLGAAGANVLTF

D gene: TRBD2
J gene: TRBJ2-7
clone size: NA
V gene: TRBV4-2
CDR3 DNA: TGTGCCAGCAGCCCCTTGGGACTAGCGGGGGTTGACTACGAGCAGTACTTC
CDR3 protein: CASSPLGLAGVDYEQYF

D gene: TRBD1
J gene: TRBJ2-7
clone size: NA
V gene: TRBV6-6
CDR3 DNA: TGTGCCAGCAGTTACCCAGGGACAGGGAACTACGAGCAGTACTTC
CDR3 protein: CASSYPGTGNYEQYF

D gene: TRBD1
J gene: TRBJ2-1
clone size: NA
V gene: TRBV28
CDR3 DNA: TGTGCCAGCACCGTTGGTAGGGGACAGGGGCATGGGAATGAGCAGTTCTTC
CDR3 protein: CASTVGRGQGHGNEQFF

D gene: TRBD2
J gene: TRBJ2-1
clone size: NA
V gene: TRBV5-4
CDR3 DNA: TGTGCCAGCAGCGGTCTACTAGCGGGAGACAATGAGCAGTTCTTC
CDR3 protein: CASSGLLAGDNEQFF

D gene: TRBD1
J gene: TRBJ2-7
clone size: once
V gene: TRBV5-1
CDR3 DNA: TGCGCCAGCAGCTTGGAAGGGGTCCGGTGGGACAGTACCTACGAGCAGTACTTC
CDR3 protein: CASSLEGVRWDSTYEQYF

D gene: TRBD2
J gene: TRBJ2-2
clone size: NA
V gene: TRBV5-1
CDR3 DNA: TGCGCCAGCAGCTTGGGTAGAACTAGCGGGGCCGGGGAGCTGTTTTTT
CDR3 protein: CASSLGRTSGAGELFF

D gene: TRBD1
J gene: TRBJ2-4
clone size: NA
V gene: TRBV11-2
CDR3 DNA: TGTGCCAGCAGCCCGCTCACAGGGGGGTACATTCAGTACTTC
CDR3 protein: CASSPLTGGYIQYF

D gene: NA
J gene: TRBJ1-5
clone size: NA
V gene: TRBV19
CDR3 DNA: TGTGCCAGTAGTATCCAGGCCCAAACCTATCAGCCCCAGCATTTT
CDR3 protein: CASSIQAQTYQPQHF

D gene: NA
J gene: TRBJ1-5
clone size: NA
V gene: TRBV6-5
CDR3 DNA: TGTGCCAGCAGTTACAGGGGGGCAGATCAGCCCCAGCATTTT
CDR3 protein: CASSYRGADQPQHF

D gene: NA
J gene: TRBJ2-1
clone size: NA
V gene: TRBV11-2
CDR3 DNA: TGTGCCAGCAGCTTACTAACTCTCAGGGTATTTGGTGGCGATGAGCAGTTCTTC
CDR3 protein: CASSLLTLRVFGGDEQFF

D gene: TRBD2
J gene: TRBJ2-2
clone size: NA
V gene: TRBV25-1
CDR3 DNA: TGTGCCAGCAGTGAACTAGCGGGAGGTACCGGGGAGCTGTTTTTT
CDR3 protein: CASSELAGGTGELFF

D gene: TRBD1
J gene: TRBJ2-5
clone size: NA
V gene: TRBV29-1
CDR3 DNA: TGCAGCGTTGAATGTGGGCCCCCAGGGGGCAAAGAGACCCAGTACTTC
CDR3 protein: CSVECGPPGGKETQYF

D gene: NA
J gene: TRBJ2-7
clone size: NA
V gene: TRBV19
CDR3 DNA: TGTGCCAGTAACAAAGGTGGCGAGCAGTACTTC
CDR3 protein: CASNKGGEQYF

D gene: NA
J gene: TRBJ1-4
clone size: NA
V gene: TRBV5-1
CDR3 DNA: TGCGCCAGCAGCTCCGGTCGGCAGGGTAGAAATGAAAAACTGTTTTTT
CDR3 protein: CASSSGRQGRNEKLFF

D gene: TRBD1
J gene: TRBJ1-5
clone size: NA
V gene: TRBV15
CDR3 DNA: TGTGCCACCAGCAGAGTCGGGACAGGAGATTATAGCAATCAGCCCCAGCATTTT
CDR3 protein: CATSRVGTGDYSNQPQHF

D gene: TRBD1
J gene: TRBJ1-1
clone size: NA
V gene: TRBV6-5
CDR3 DNA: TGTGCCAGCACCACGACAGGGGTCGTCACTGAAGCTTTCTTT
CDR3 protein: CASTTTGVVTEAFF

D gene: TRBD1
J gene: TRBJ2-1
clone size: NA
V gene: TRBV29-1
CDR3 DNA: TGCAGCGTTTCCCGGACAGGGGGACATGAGCAGTTCTTC
CDR3 protein: CSVSRTGGHEQFF

D gene: NA
J gene: TRBJ2-7
clone size: NA
V gene: TRBV7-9
CDR3 DNA: TGTGCCAGCAGCTTAGAGTTTGGCGAGCAGTACTTC
CDR3 protein: CASSLEFGEQYF

D gene: NA
J gene: TRBJ1-4
clone size: NA
V gene: TRBV14
CDR3 DNA: TGTGCCAGCAGCCCAGGATTCACCGAAAAACTGTTTTTT
CDR3 protein: CASSPGFTEKLFF

D gene: TRBD1
J gene: TRBJ2-5
clone size: NA
V gene: TRBV19
CDR3 DNA: TGTGCCAGTAGTATTCAGTCCAGCTGGGACAGCGGAGAGACCCAGTACTTC
CDR3 protein: CASSIQSSWDSGETQYF

D gene: NA
J gene: TRBJ1-1
clone size: NA
V gene: TRBV7-8
CDR3 DNA: TGTGCCAGCAGCTCCCTAGAGGACAGGAACACTGAAGCTTTCTTT
CDR3 protein: CASSSLEDRNTEAFF

D gene: TRBD2
J gene: TRBJ2-7
clone size: NA
V gene: TRBV10-3
CDR3 DNA: TGTGCCATCAGGGACCTTCGGGCTAGCGGTTACGAGCAGTACTTC
CDR3 protein: CAIRDLRASGYEQYF

D gene: NA
J gene: TRBJ2-3
clone size: NA
V gene: TRBV27
CDR3 DNA: TGTGCCAGCAGTCCAAGGACCCTCAGCACAGATACGCAGTATTTT
CDR3 protein: CASSPRTLSTDTQYF

D gene: TRBD1
J gene: TRBJ2-1
clone size: NA
V gene: TRBV19
CDR3 DNA: TGTGCCAGTAGTGCGGGACAGGGATTCTATGAGCAGTTCTTC
CDR3 protein: CASSAGQGFYEQFF

D gene: NA
J gene: TRBJ2-3
clone size: NA
V gene: TRBV5-8
CDR3 DNA: TGTGCCAGCAGGACGGCAGGGACCAGCACAGATACGCAGTATTTT
CDR3 protein: CASRTAGTSTDTQYF

D gene: NA
J gene: TRBJ2-5
clone size: NA
V gene: TRBV5-1
CDR3 DNA: TGCGCCAGCAGCTTGGTCTGGACCCAAGAAGAGACCCAGTACTTC
CDR3 protein: CASSLVWTQEETQYF